This is a list of T cell receptor beta chains from one sample in a study of HIV-infected children after antiretroviral therapy interruption. TCRdb used MiXCR to reprocess the 3' RACE reads, holding one entry per CDR3 protein. The table shows about 89,000 distinct CDR3 sequences, with roughly 6.7% occurring only once. The sequences come from CD45RA+ CD4+ T cells from PBMCs, pooled from several time points, collected from a donor given antiretroviral therapy, either interrupted or continuous. These receptors were collected from a pool of human donors with HIV. The CDR3 runs from the conserved cysteine through the conserved F or W. A D gene is named only where the DNA matches it firmly. The size field is filled for only some rows; it gives once, few, many or a size class.

CDR3 protein: CATSEWDGITDTQYF
CDR3 DNA: TGTGCCACCAGTGAATGGGACGGAATCACAGATACGCAGTATTTT
V gene: TRBV24-1
clone size: -
D gene: -
J gene: TRBJ2-3

CDR3 protein: CASSSGFAAFF
CDR3 DNA: TGTGCCAGCAGTTCGGGTTTCGCGGCTTTCTTT
V gene: TRBV12-3/TRBV12-4
clone size: many
D gene: -
J gene: TRBJ1-1

CDR3 protein: CASSKSTDTQYF
CDR3 DNA: TGTGCCAGCAGTAAAAGCACAGATACGCAGTATTTT
V gene: TRBV12-3/TRBV12-4
clone size: -
D gene: -
J gene: TRBJ2-3

CDR3 protein: CAISESRQSTAGEQFF
CDR3 DNA: TGTGCCATCAGTGAGTCAAGACAGAGTACGGCCGGGGAGCAGTTCTTC
V gene: TRBV10-3
clone size: -
D gene: -
J gene: TRBJ2-1

CDR3 protein: CASTPSGVQPQHF
CDR3 DNA: TGTGCCAGCACCCCCTCAGGAGTTCAGCCCCAGCATTTT
V gene: TRBV28
clone size: few
D gene: -
J gene: TRBJ1-5

CDR3 protein: CASSEAAASGSQFF
CDR3 DNA: TGTGCCAGCAGTGAAGCAGCGGCTAGCGGGTCGCAGTTCTTC
V gene: TRBV2
clone size: -
D gene: TRBD2
J gene: TRBJ2-1

CDR3 protein: CAWSVLSNQPQHF
CDR3 DNA: TGTGCCTGGAGTGTACTATCAAATCAGCCCCAGCATTTT
V gene: TRBV30
clone size: many
D gene: -
J gene: TRBJ1-5

CDR3 protein: CAQKEGANRPQHF
CDR3 DNA: TGTGCGCAAAAGGAGGGTGCGAATAGGCCCCAGCATTTT
V gene: TRBV19
clone size: many
D gene: -
J gene: TRBJ1-5

CDR3 protein: CASTPATGTGVYEQYF
CDR3 DNA: TGTGCCAGCACCCCGGCCACCGGGACAGGGGTTTACGAGCAGTACTTC
V gene: TRBV6-6
clone size: -
D gene: TRBD1
J gene: TRBJ2-7

CDR3 protein: CAISEYQGWDTEAFF
CDR3 DNA: TGTGCCATCAGTGAGTATCAGGGATGGGACACTGAAGCTTTCTTT
V gene: TRBV10-3
clone size: -
D gene: -
J gene: TRBJ1-1

CDR3 protein: CASSSGPAPPYEQYF
CDR3 DNA: TGTGCCAGCAGTTCGGGGCCTGCCCCTCCCTACGAGCAGTACTTC
V gene: TRBV27
clone size: many
D gene: -
J gene: TRBJ2-7

CDR3 protein: CASRMWDTGELFF
CDR3 DNA: TGTGCCAGCAGGATGTGGGACACCGGGGAGCTGTTTTTT
V gene: TRBV2
clone size: many
D gene: -
J gene: TRBJ2-2